Given below is one TCR beta chain in context. Antigen: not known. The record originates from a study of T cell responses to AZD1222 COVID-19 vaccine. The wider study: It was second doses at about 4 or about 12 weeks that were pooled. Study-wide points: Females outnumbered males among donors, who were mostly white British; clonal diversity was possibly underestimated. Seropositive status at baseline applied to only five to seven AZD1222 recipients.

Trimming removed 3 bases at V and 11 bases at J, with 10 bases between. CDR3 length equals 11 residues. Germline V gene data show CDR1 as ENHRY and CDR2 as SYGVKD. The assay was immunoSEQ multiplex PCR, and TCRdb's table has in-frame clones only and misses some. The table lists approximately 100,000 clones, approximately 91% of them singletons. The TCR sequence derives from an adult in good health. The sequencing used peripheral blood, collected on day 0 of AZD1222 vaccination. The J gene is TRBJ1-1, the V gene TRBV10-3; the D is unclear. The CDR3 here is CAISDLSAAFF. DNA of the CDR3: TGTGCCATCAGTGATCTCTCGGCCGCTTTCTTT.